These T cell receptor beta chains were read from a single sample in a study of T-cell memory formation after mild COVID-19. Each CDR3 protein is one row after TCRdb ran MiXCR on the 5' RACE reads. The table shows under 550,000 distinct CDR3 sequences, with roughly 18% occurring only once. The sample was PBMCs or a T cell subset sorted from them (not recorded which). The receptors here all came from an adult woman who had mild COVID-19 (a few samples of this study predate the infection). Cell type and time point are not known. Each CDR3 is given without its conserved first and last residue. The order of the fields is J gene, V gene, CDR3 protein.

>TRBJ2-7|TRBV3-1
ASSLLGTSGREQY
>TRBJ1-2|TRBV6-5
ASSYGPGPGVRGYT
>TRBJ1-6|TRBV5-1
ASSQGQTANSPLH
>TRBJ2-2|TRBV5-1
ASRLRQGLSDTGELF
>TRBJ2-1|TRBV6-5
ASSSLAGSSYNEQF
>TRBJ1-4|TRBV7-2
ASSLGISPGEKLF
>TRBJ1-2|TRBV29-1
SVEGTGTHRGYT
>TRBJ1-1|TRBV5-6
ASSLPGSTEAF
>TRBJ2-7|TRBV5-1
ASSLDSGGAVPEQY
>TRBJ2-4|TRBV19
ASSIRGVNIQY
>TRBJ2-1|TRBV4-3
ASSQGLVSEQF
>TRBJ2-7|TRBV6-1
ASRDRVVYEQY
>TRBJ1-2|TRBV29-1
SVPEGARGYT
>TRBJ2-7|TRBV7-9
ASSLAVRPGEQY
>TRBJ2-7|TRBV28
ASTSPDTHYEQY
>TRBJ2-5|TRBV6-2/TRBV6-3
ASTEGVSGRGGETQY
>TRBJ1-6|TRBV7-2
ASSRRTGTNSPLH
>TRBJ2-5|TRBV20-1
SARGCGGGISETQY
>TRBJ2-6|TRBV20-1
SARSPTSGGRGANVLT
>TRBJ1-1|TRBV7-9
ASSLSDTEAF
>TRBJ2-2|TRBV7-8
ASSLVGGRAHGELF
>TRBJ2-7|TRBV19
ASSIGQGNIYEQY
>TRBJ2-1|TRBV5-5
ASSSHTGLAENEQF
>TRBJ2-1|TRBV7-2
ASSIRGDEQF
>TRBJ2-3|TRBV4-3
ASSQLWGEPEGVDTQY
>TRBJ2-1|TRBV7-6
ASSLVRQGSEQF
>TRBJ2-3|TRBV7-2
ASSLETGGEWKQY
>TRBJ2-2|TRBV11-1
ASRPTGAGTGELF